Presented here are 5 T cell receptor beta chains from one specimen sequenced in a study of cytomegalovirus exposure and HLA in healthy donors. In the PCR, 60 Vbeta and 13 Jbeta primers were used. Produced via immunoSEQ multiplex PCR; TCRdb's table is partial and in-frame only. The sample shows about 190,000 clones, around 85% of them seen only once. The specimen was PBMCs. These receptors were collected from a man aged 45-60 years in good health and CMV-seronegative.

The V call is TRBV23-1, the J call TRBJ1-3; 9 nucleotides match TRBD1. TRBV23-1 falls under the ORF class, with uncertain function. The CDR3 has 20 amino acids. J gave up 7 bases and V 6 bases, and 25 bases lay outside the gene matches. CDR3 sequence reads: CASSNEGQGDEESWCNTIYF. The CDR3 DNA follows: TGCGCCAGCAGCAACGAGGGACAGGGAGACGAGGAGAGTTGGTGCAACACCATATATTTT.

This chain connects TRBV7-9 to TRBJ1-2; 8 bases map to TRBD1. This CDR3 comprises 14 residues. The germline gives CDR1 SEHNR, CDR2 FQNEAQ (reference sequence). V was clipped by 4 bases and J by 0 bases; unmatched bases: 1. The CDR3 loop is CASSSDRANYGYTF. The CDR3 bases are TGTGCCAGCAGCTCGGACAGGGCTAACTATGGCTACACCTTC.

The chain links TRBV10-3 to TRBJ2-2; maybe TRBD1 (5 bases). Germline CDR1 ENHRY, CDR2 SYGVKD. The CDR3 extends over 15 amino acids. The V end was cut by 6 bases, the J end by 3 bases, with 14 bases between. CDR3 sequence (DNA): TGTGCCATCAGGAAACGAGACAGAGACACCGGGGAGCTGTTTTTT. It encodes CAIRKRDRDTGELFF.

The V gene is TRBV5-1, the J gene TRBJ1-1, with D perhaps TRBD1 (6 bases). Trimming left V 2 bases short and J 3 bases short, with 11 bases between. This CDR3 spans 14 amino acids. Germline V gene lookup returns CDR1 SGHRS and CDR2 YFSETQ. The CDR3 sequence is CASSLEGGYTEAFF. The CDR3 DNA follows: TGCGCCAGCAGCTTAGAGGGGGGGTACACTGAAGCTTTCTTT.

The V gene is TRBV29-1, the J gene TRBJ2-1, with 8 nucleotides matching TRBD1. Germline V gives CDR1 SQVTM, CDR2 ANQGSEA. There are 14 residues in the CDR3. J gave up 5 bases and V 4 bases, and 7 bases lay outside the gene matches. The CDR3, as DNA: TGCAGCGTTGTTGGACAGGGATTCCACAATGAGCAGTTCTTC. It codes for CSVVGQGFHNEQFF.